This TCR beta chain was captured by sequencing in a study of blood T cell repertoires in COVID-19. Study background: Both acute and convalescent COVID-19 samples were obtained from the United States, Italy and Spain. T cells, B-cell-depleted T cells, or PBMCs provided the cDNA or gDNA that served as material.

Methods used by the authors: From reference gene primer amplification, estimates of nucleated cell counts were derived. The data were produced by immunoSEQ multiplex PCR, yet TCRdb's version contains in-frame clones alone and is incomplete. D and trimming come from the DNA, and the V and J calls and clone size come from that table. The sample contains over 200,000 clones, about nine tenths of which appear only once. The germline gives CDR1 SEHNR, CDR2 FQNEAQ (reference sequence). V was clipped by 1 base and J by 4 bases; unmatched bases: 14. CDR3 length: 19 amino acids. The source of this sequence is a person between 18 and 30 years old with COVID-19, enrolled during active disease. This chain joins TRBV7-9 and TRBJ2-3, with TRBD2 matching 10 bases. What was sequenced was peripheral blood. The CDR3 here is CASSLEGRVSSGSPDTQYF. CDR3 nucleotide sequence: TGTGCCAGCAGCTTAGAAGGCAGGGTGTCTAGCGGGAGCCCAGATACGCAGTATTTT. Full variable domain (outside the CDR3, taken from reference TRBV7-9 and TRBJ2-3): DTGVSQNPRHKITKRGQNVTFRCDPISEHNRLYWYRQTLGQGPEFLTYFQNEAQLEKSRLLSDRFSAERPKGSFSTLEIQRTEQGDSAMYLCASSLEGRVSSGSPDTQYFGPGTRLTVL.